This T cell receptor beta chain was sequenced in a study of T cells in lung cancer brain metastases. Study-wide background: Median interval between primary and brain metastasis samples was approximately a year.

Resection was for synchronous oligometastatic disease or a late solitary brain metastasis recurrence. Marked H&E slides guided macrodissection of tumor areas from several unstained, deparaffinized roughly 10 um sections. The CDR3 loop spans 17 amino acids. Sequencing was performed with immunoSEQ multiplex PCR; in TCRdb, only in-frame clones are kept and a portion is missing. The repertoire has around 900 clones, roughly 93% of them found once; the top ten carry just over 3%. Of note for this clone: Its antigen is unknown. One junction end does not reproduce the germline sequence, and a read error may be involved.

General study findings and limits: Compared with paired primaries, brain metastases showed fewer unique productive clones (around 1,400 versus 4,600).

This rearrangement joins TRBV23-1 to TRBJ2-1; TRBD2 might be the D (6 bases). Being an ORF, TRBV23-1 has a function that is uncertain. This clonotype originated in a woman aged 40 to 50 with non-small cell lung cancer. The sequenced sample consisted of tumor tissue from the primary lung tumor. CDR3 coding DNA: TGCGCCAGCAGTCAATCTCCCCTAGCGAGATCCTATAATGAGCAGTTCTTC. It encodes CASSQSPLARSYNEQFF.